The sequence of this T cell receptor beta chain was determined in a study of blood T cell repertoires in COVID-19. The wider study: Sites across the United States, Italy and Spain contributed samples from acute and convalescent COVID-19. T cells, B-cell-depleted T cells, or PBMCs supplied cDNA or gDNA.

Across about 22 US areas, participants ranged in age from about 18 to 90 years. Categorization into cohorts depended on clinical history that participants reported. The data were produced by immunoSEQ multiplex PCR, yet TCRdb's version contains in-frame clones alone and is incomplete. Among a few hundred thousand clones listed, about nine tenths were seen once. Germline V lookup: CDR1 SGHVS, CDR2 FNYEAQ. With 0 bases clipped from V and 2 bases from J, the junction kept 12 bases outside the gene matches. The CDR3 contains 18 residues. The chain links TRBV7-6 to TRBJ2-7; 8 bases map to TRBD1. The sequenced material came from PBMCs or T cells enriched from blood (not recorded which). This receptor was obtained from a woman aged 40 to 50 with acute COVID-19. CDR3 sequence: CASSLADRAQARTYEQYF. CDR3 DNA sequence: TGTGCCAGCAGCTTAGCGGACAGGGCTCAAGCAAGGACCTACGAGCAGTACTTC.